This TCR beta chain was sequenced during a study of blood T cell repertoires in COVID-19. Across the study: Spain, Italy and the United States supplied samples that represented acute and convalescent COVID-19. PBMCs, B-cell-depleted T cells, or T cells provided the cDNA or gDNA that made up the material.

As originally analysed: For nucleated cells, counts were estimated from reference gene primer amplification. TCRdb's table, derived via immunoSEQ multiplex PCR, lists solely in-frame clones and lacks some. V and J calls and clone size are copied from that table; D and trimming were computed from the DNA. The profile shows about 200,000 clones, about nine tenths of them singletons. To note about this clone: This CDR3 is also generated by other DNA sequences in the sample.

This CDR3 contains 13 residues. The germline gives CDR1 SGHRS, CDR2 YFSETQ. V lost 1 base and J 1 base, leaving 6 bases between the germline ends. The V and J genes are TRBV5-1 and TRBJ2-7; D is possibly TRBD1 (6 bases). The sequenced sample consisted of peripheral blood. This clonotype was sampled from an older woman with acute or convalescent COVID-19. CDR3 nucleotide sequence: TGCGCCAGCAGCTTGACAGGGTCCTACGAGCAGTACTTC. This sequence encodes CASSLTGSYEQYF.